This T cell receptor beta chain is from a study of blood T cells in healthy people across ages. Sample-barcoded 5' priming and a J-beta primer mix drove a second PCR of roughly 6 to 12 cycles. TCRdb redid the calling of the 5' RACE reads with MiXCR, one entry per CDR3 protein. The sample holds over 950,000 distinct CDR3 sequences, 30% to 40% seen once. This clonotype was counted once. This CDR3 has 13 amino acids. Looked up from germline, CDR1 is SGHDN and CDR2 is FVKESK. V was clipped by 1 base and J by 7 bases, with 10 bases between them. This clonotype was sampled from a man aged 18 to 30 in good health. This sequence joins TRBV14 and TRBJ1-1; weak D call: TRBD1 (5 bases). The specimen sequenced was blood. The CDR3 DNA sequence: TGTGCCAGCAGCCAAGTTTGGGGCGGTGAAGCTTTCTTT. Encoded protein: CASSQVWGGEAFF.